The 13 T cell receptor beta chains reported below all come from one sample, sequenced in a study of T-cell reconstitution after alpha-beta-depleted transplantation in children. It was with unique molecular identifiers that the TCRbeta library was prepared. TCRdb analysed the PCR reads with MiXCR anew, one entry per CDR3 protein. The repertoire holds 500,000 or so distinct CDR3 sequences, with about 30% as singletons. The sequencing used PBMCs from the stem cell graft donor, collected from the stem cell graft. The receptors come from a human donor who donated a stem cell graft to a child with aplastic anemia.

The chain has TRBV29-1 and TRBJ2-1, with 7 nucleotides matching TRBD1. The germline gives CDR1 SQVTM, CDR2 ANQGSEA. The CDR3 has 12 amino acids. V shed 4 bases, J shed 7 bases, and the junction held 4 bases outside the gene matches. The CDR3 coding sequence is TGCAGCGTTGCAGGCAGGGGGAATGAGCAGTTCTTC. Amino acids: CSVAGRGNEQFF.

The genes are TRBV18 and TRBJ1-2, with 7 bases that match TRBD1. CDR3 length equals 16 residues. The J segment lost 2 bases and the V segment lost 6 bases, leaving 12 bases of the junction unmatched. Germline-derived CDR1 and CDR2 are KGHSH and LQKENI. CDR3 nucleotide sequence: TGTGCCAGCTCCCCAAGGGGGACAGATATAAACTATGGCTACACCTTC. Protein sequence: CASSPRGTDINYGYTF.

This clonotype appeared a few times. The chain carries TRBV20-1 and TRBJ1-5; D not resolved. This CDR3 is 13 amino acids long. In germline, CDR1 is DFQATT, CDR2 SNEGSKA (reference sequence). V lost 2 bases and J lost 2, with 7 bases in between. The CDR3 DNA follows: TGCAGTGCTAGAATCTTGGGCAATCAGCCCCAGCATTTT. Translated: CSARILGNQPQHF.

This clonotype was seen a few times. V is TRBV29-1 and J is TRBJ1-2; D call uncertain. Per the germline V gene, CDR1 is SQVTM and CDR2 is ANQGSEA. V lost 3 bases and J 0 bases, leaving 8 bases between the germline ends. The CDR3 length is 13 residues. The CDR3 region is CSVDAVPNYGYTF. CDR3 bases: TGCAGCGTTGATGCGGTGCCTAACTATGGCTACACCTTC.

This chain joins TRBV5-6 and TRBJ2-7, with D uncertain. This CDR3 region has 15 residues. Germline lookup yields CDR1 SGHDT and CDR2 YYEEEE. Trimming cost V 4 bases and J 2 bases, with 16 bases left between them. CDR3 amino acids: CASSPRSGGAYEQYV. The DNA of the CDR3 is TGTGCCAGCAGCCCCCGGTCGGGCGGAGCCTACGAGCAGTACGTC.

V is TRBV20-1 and J is TRBJ2-7; 7 positions agree with TRBD1. The junction had 15 bases not matched to a gene; V was cut back by 0 bases and J by 7 bases. There are 16 residues in the CDR3. Germline CDR1 reads DFQATT; CDR2 reads SNEGSKA (reference sequence). CDR3 sequence (DNA): TGCAGTGCTAGAGATCCCTCCAACAGGGGACCCCTAGAGCAGTACTTC. Protein sequence: CSARDPSNRGPLEQYF.

V gene TRBV10-3 combines with J gene TRBJ2-1; possible D gene TRBD2, 6 bases. CDR3 length: 14 residues. V lost 6 bases, J lost 3 bases, and 12 bases lay in between. CDR1 and CDR2 from the germline V gene are ENHRY and SYGVKD. The chain's CDR3 is CAIRVDGGYNEQFF. In DNA form, the CDR3 reads TGTGCCATCAGAGTGGACGGGGGCTACAATGAGCAGTTCTTC.

Only a few counts were recorded for this clonotype. J is TRBJ1-2 and V is TRBV7-8; D unclear. CDR1 is SGHVS, CDR2 FQNEAQ, per germline. Trimming took 0 bases from V and 3 from J, leaving 8 bases between them. The CDR3 is 14 residues long. This CDR3 reads CASSLALVDYGYTF. DNA for the CDR3: TGTGCCAGCAGCTTAGCGCTCGTGGACTATGGCTACACCTTC.

This rearrangement joins TRBV28 to TRBJ2-7; 9 bases map to TRBD2. Germline values: CDR1 MDHEN, CDR2 SYDVKM. The V gene end was trimmed by 6 bases and the J gene end by 8 bases; junction bases not matched to a gene: 8. The CDR3 covers 13 residues. The CDR3 DNA reads as TGTGCCAGCAGCCGACTAGCGGCGGATAAGCAGTACTTC. This sequence encodes CASSRLAADKQYF.

CDR3: CASSLDPGNQPQHF. CDR3 bases: TGTGCCAGCAGCTTAGATCCAGGCAATCAGCCCCAGCATTTT. The V gene is TRBV7-9, the J gene TRBJ1-5; D ambiguous. Germline CDR1 SEHNR, CDR2 FQNEAQ (reference sequence). Trimming took off 1 base at V and 2 bases at J, with 6 bases between the two ends. CDR3 length: 14 residues. The full variable domain, in which reference TRBV7-9 and TRBJ1-5 provide the parts outside the CDR3, is DTGVSQNPRHKITKRGQNVTFRCDPISEHNRLYWYRQTLGQGPEFLTYFQNEAQLEKSRLLSDRFSAERPKGSFSTLEIQRTEQGDSAMYLCASSLDPGNQPQHFGDGTRLSIL.

The rearrangement joins TRBV28 to TRBJ2-7; D may be TRBD1 (5 bases). The length of the CDR3 is 13 residues. With 5 bases removed from V and 4 bases from J, the gap between germline ends came to 12 bases. CDR1 MDHEN and CDR2 SYDVKM come from the germline V gene. CDR3 protein: CASSPPDSYEQYV. DNA for the CDR3: TGTGCCAGCAGTCCCCCCGACAGTTACGAGCAGTACGTC.

This clonotype was seen only a few times. This CDR3 reads CASSLLLRGSTDTQYF. In DNA, the CDR3 is TGTGCCAGCAGCTTACTATTGCGGGGGAGCACAGATACGCAGTATTTT. J is TRBJ2-3 and V is TRBV7-8, with 7 bases fitting TRBD2. With V trimmed by 2 bases and J by 0 bases, 5 bases remained unmatched. Per the germline V gene, CDR1 is SGHVS and CDR2 is FQNEAQ. The CDR3 runs 16 residues. The complete variable domain, with remaining parts taken from reference TRBV7-8 and TRBJ2-3, reads GAGVSQSPRYKVAKRGQDVALRCDPISGHVSLFWYQQALGQGPEFLTYFQNEAQLDKSGLPSDRFFAERPEGSVSTLKIQRTQQEDSAVYLCASSLLLRGSTDTQYFGPGTRLTVL.

The genes are TRBV28 and TRBJ2-2; 10 bases match TRBD1. The CDR3 covers 19 residues. Germline V gene sequence: CDR1 MDHEN, CDR2 SYDVKM. V trimming: 3 bases; J trimming: 3 bases; junction bases outside the gene matches: 13. The CDR3 reads CASSLNGRVGTGDTGELFF. The CDR3 coding sequence is TGTGCCAGCAGTTTGAATGGTAGAGTCGGGACAGGGGACACCGGGGAGCTGTTTTTT.